This TCR beta chain was obtained from a study of blood T cell repertoires in COVID-19. Study at large: The study drew acute and convalescent COVID-19 samples from the United States, Italy and Spain. From T cells, B-cell-depleted T cells, or PBMCs came the material, which was cDNA or gDNA.

V shed 1 base and J 8 bases; nucleotides not matched to a gene: 13. This CDR3 contains 17 residues. Germline V gives CDR1 SEHNR, CDR2 FQNEAQ (reference sequence). The repertoire was sequenced with immunoSEQ multiplex PCR; TCRdb's copy has only in-frame clones and lacks some. This repertoire shows a few hundred thousand clones, 86% found once; its top ten account for roughly 10%. The genes are TRBV7-9 and TRBJ1-4, with TRBD1 identical over 7 bases. The material sequenced was peripheral blood. The source is a woman in her fifties or sixties with COVID-19, enrolled during active disease. CDR3: CASSLGQGMLLGEKLFF. CDR3 DNA sequence: TGTGCCAGCAGCTTAGGACAGGGAATGTTACTTGGCGAAAAACTGTTTTTT.